This is a list of T cell receptor beta chains from one sample in a study of blood T cell repertoires in COVID-19. The repertoire was sequenced with immunoSEQ multiplex PCR; TCRdb's copy has only in-frame clones and lacks some. The profile covers about 190,000 clones, with around nine tenths appearing a single time and around 1.1% taken by the ten largest. The sample was peripheral blood. Receptors originate from a man younger than 40 with acute or convalescent COVID-19. Both conserved end residues are part of each CDR3. Each record gives: J gene, V gene, clone size, D gene, CDR3 DNA, CDR3 protein. A D gene is named only where the DNA matches it firmly. Where a row states a size, it is once, few, many or the class of an expanded clone; other rows omit it.

TRBJ2-1,TRBV5-4,NA,TRBD2,TGTGCCAGCAGCATAACTAGCGGGAGGGCCCCTTCGATCGTTACGAGTGAGCAGTTCTTC,CASSITSGRAPSIVTSEQFF
TRBJ1-6,TRBV28,NA,NA,TGTGCCAGCCTTTCCAGCTCCTATAATTCACCCCTCCACTTT,CASLSSSYNSPLHF
TRBJ1-1,TRBV3-1/TRBV3-2,NA,NA,TGTGCCAGCAGCGCCTGGCAGGGGACGAACACTGAAGCTTTCTTT,CASSAWQGTNTEAFF
TRBJ1-1,TRBV7-3,NA,NA,TGTGCCAGCAGCCCTCAAGGGAGGAAAGCTTTCTTT,CASSPQGRKAFF
TRBJ1-5,TRBV6-5,NA,NA,TGTGCCAGCAGTTACACCCTAACAGGTTCTCAGCCCCAGCATTTT,CASSYTLTGSQPQHF
TRBJ1-5,TRBV2,NA,NA,TGTGCCACCGGTTCCGGAGTAAATAGCAATCAGCCCCAGCATTTT,CATGSGVNSNQPQHF
TRBJ1-2,TRBV20-1,NA,NA,TGCAGTGCTATGGGGGCTTATGGCTACACCTTC,CSAMGAYGYTF
TRBJ1-2,TRBV28,NA,NA,TGTGCCAGCAGTTTCCCAGGGGACTATGGCTACACCTTC,CASSFPGDYGYTF
TRBJ1-2,TRBV11-2,NA,NA,TGTGCCAGCAGCTTAGCCAAAGGGAGGATTAACTATGGCTACACCTTC,CASSLAKGRINYGYTF
TRBJ1-5,TRBV6-5,NA,NA,TGTGCCAGTGGGCCGTATAGCAATCAGCCCCAGCATTTT,CASGPYSNQPQHF
TRBJ2-5,TRBV5-5,few,TRBD2,TGTGCCAGCAGCTTGACCAGAAAAGCGGGAGCGGGGGAGACCCAGTACTTC,CASSLTRKAGAGETQYF
TRBJ1-3,TRBV30,NA,NA,TGTGCCGTGGAGGGAAGAGTGAGAAACACCATATATTTT,CAVEGRVRNTIYF
TRBJ1-5,TRBV27,NA,NA,TGTGCCAGCAGAGAAACATCTCCAAGCAATCAGCCCCAGCATTTT,CASRETSPSNQPQHF
TRBJ1-2,TRBV5-6,NA,NA,TGTGCCAGCAGCTTCATCGCACGCGGGAACTATGGCTACACCTTC,CASSFIARGNYGYTF
TRBJ2-2,TRBV19,NA,NA,TGTGCCAGCCTCAGGGTTGTTAGCGGGGAGCTGTTTTTT,CASLRVVSGELFF
TRBJ1-3,TRBV3-1/TRBV3-2,once,NA,TGTGCCAGCGGAGACAGGTACCACTCTGGAAACACCATATATTTT,CASGDRYHSGNTIYF
TRBJ1-1,TRBV9,NA,NA,TGTGCCAGCAGCGTAGTCCCCCAGGAAGGGAGCACTGAAGCTTTCTTT,CASSVVPQEGSTEAFF